This T cell receptor beta chain is from a study of early T cells in non-severe SARS-CoV-2 infection. This clonotype is labeled as medium-sized. This CDR3 has 15 amino acids. The ends were cut back, 0 bases at V and 0 bases at J, with 7 bases in the middle. Germline V gene sequence: CDR1 SGHNT, CDR2 YYREEE (reference sequence). TCRdb re-analysed the 5' RACE reads in MiXCR, keeping a single row per CDR3 protein. Among some 34,000 distinct CDR3 sequences listed, approximately 4.6% were seen once. The TCR originated in an adult who was a healthcare worker with PCR-confirmed SARS-CoV-2 infection or an uninfected control (not recorded which). The J gene is TRBJ2-1, the V gene TRBV5-4; perhaps TRBD2 as D (5 bases). The specimen sequenced was whole blood. Written as DNA, the CDR3 is TGTGCCAGCAGCTTGGCGGGGAGCTCCTACAATGAGCAGTTCTTC. Translating it yields CASSLAGSSYNEQFF.